This T cell receptor (beta chain) was observed in a study of T cell responses to AZD1222 COVID-19 vaccine. Regarding the study as a whole: Clonal diversity was possibly underestimated; the donors were predominantly white British and more often female.

Trimming took off 2 bases at V and 7 bases at J, with 8 bases between the two ends. The CDR3 runs 12 residues. CDR1 is SGHVS, CDR2 FNYEAQ, per germline. With respect to this clone: Its target is not known.

The repertoire was sequenced with immunoSEQ multiplex PCR; TCRdb's copy has only in-frame clones and lacks some. Among around 78,000 clones listed, 80% to 90% were seen once. The specimen was peripheral blood, collected on day 0 of AZD1222 vaccination. The chain links TRBV7-6 to TRBJ1-1; the D gene is possibly TRBD1 (5 bases). The receptor was derived from an adult in good health. CDR3: CASSLNQGEAFF. The CDR3 nucleotides read TGTGCCAGCAGCTTAAATCAGGGTGAAGCTTTCTTT.